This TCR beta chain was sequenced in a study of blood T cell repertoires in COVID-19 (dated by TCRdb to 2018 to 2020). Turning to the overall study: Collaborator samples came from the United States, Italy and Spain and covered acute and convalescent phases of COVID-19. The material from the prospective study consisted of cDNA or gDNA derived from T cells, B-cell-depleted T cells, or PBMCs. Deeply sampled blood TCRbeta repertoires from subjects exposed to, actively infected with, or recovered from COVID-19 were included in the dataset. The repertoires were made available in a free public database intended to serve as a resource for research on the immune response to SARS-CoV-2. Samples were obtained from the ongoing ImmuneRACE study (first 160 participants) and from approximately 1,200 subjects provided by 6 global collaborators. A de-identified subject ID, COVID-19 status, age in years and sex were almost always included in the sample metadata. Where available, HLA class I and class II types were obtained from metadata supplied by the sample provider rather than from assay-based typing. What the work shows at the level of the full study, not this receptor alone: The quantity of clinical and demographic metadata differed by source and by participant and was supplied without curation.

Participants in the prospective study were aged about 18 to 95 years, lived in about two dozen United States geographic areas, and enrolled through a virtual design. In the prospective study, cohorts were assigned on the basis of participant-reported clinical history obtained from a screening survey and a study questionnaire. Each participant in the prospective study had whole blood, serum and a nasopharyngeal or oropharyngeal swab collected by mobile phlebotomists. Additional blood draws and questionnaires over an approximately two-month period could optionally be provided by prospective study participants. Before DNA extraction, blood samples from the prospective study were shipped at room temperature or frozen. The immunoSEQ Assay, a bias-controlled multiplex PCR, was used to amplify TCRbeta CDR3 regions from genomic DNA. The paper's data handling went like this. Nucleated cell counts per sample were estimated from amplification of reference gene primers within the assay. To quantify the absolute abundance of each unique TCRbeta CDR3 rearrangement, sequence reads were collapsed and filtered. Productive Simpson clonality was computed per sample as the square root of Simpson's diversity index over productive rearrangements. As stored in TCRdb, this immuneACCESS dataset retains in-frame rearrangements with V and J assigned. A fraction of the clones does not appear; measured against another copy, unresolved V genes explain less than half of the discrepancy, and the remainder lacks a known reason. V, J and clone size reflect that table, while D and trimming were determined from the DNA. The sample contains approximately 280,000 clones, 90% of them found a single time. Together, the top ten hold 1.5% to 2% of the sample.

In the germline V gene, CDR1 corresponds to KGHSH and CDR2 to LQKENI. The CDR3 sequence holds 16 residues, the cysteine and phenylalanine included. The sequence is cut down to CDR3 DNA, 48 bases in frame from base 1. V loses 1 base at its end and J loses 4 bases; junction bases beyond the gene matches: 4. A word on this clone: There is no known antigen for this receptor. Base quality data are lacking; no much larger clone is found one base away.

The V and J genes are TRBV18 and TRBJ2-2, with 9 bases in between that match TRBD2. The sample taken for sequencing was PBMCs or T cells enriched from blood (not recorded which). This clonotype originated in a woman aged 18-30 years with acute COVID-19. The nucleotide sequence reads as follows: TGTGCCAGCTCACCACTGAGTAGCGGGAGCACCGGGGAGCTGTTTTTT. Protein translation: CASSPLSSGSTGELFF.